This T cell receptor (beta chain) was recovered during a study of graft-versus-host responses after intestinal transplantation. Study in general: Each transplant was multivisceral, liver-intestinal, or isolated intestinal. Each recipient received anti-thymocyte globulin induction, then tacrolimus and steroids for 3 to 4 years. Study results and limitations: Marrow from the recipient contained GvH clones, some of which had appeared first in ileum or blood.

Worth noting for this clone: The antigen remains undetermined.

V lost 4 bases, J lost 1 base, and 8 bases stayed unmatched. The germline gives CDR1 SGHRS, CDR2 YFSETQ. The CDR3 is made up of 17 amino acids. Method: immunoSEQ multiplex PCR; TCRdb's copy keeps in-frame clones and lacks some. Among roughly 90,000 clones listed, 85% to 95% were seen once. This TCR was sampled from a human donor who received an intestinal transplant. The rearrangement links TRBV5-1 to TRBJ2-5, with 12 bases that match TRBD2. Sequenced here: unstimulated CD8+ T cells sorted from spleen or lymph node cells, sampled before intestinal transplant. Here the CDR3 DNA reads TGCGCCAGCAGCGGGGGGACTAGCGGGTGGAGCCAAGAGACCCAGTACTTC. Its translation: CASSGGTSGWSQETQYF.